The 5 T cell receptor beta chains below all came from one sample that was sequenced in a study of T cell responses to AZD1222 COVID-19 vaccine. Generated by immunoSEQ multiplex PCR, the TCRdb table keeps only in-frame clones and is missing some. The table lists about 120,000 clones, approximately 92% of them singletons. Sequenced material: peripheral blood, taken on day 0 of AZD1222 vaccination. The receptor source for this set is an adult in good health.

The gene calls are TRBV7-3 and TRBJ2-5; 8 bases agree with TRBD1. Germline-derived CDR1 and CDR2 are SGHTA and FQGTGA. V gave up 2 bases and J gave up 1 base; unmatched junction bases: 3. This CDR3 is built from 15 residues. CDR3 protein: CASSLGTGPQETQYF. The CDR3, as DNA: TGTGCCAGCAGCTTAGGGACAGGACCCCAAGAGACCCAGTACTTC.

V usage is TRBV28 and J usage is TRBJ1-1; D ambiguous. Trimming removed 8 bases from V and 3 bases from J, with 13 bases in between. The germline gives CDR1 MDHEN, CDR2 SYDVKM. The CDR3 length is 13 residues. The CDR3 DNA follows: TGTGCCAGCCTCTCACCGCTTCACACTGAAGCTTTCTTT. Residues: CASLSPLHTEAFF.

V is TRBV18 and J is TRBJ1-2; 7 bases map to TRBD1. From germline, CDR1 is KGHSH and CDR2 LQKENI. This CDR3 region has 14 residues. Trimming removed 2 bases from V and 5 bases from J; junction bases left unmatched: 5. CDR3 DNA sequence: TGTGCCAGCTCACCATCCGACAGGGAGTATGGCTACACCTTC. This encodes CASSPSDREYGYTF.

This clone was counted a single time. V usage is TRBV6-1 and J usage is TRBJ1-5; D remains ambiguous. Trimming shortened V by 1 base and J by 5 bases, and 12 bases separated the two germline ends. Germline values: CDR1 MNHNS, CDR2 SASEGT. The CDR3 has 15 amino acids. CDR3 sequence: CASSEGQASYQPQHF. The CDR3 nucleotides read TGTGCCAGCAGTGAAGGGCAGGCGTCTTATCAGCCCCAGCATTTT.

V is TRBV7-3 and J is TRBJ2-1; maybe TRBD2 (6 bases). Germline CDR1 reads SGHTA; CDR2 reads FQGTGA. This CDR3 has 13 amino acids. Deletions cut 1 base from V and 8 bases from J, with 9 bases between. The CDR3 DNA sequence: TGTGCCAGCAGCTTAAGGAGGGGTGATGAGCAGTTCTTC. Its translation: CASSLRRGDEQFF.